This record looks at one TCR beta chain sequence and its context. The data were taken from a study of shared clonotypes between healthy human individuals. This CDR3 has 12 amino acids. V lost 1 base to trimming and J lost 3 bases, with 4 bases between them. CDR1 is SNHLY, CDR2 FYNNEI, per germline. The method was immunoSEQ multiplex PCR; TCRdb's version includes in-frame clones alone and lacks a portion of them. Here the sample spans 600,000 to 700,000 clones, 73% being singletons. The sample comprised memory CD4+ T cells sorted from blood. Subset of the sample: CD45RA-negative fraction. The clonotype comes from a woman in her 30s in good health. This chain links TRBV2 with TRBJ2-7; D is uncertain. CDR3 nucleotide sequence: TGTGCCAGCAGTGAAGGACGCTACGAGCAGTACTTC. Residues: CASSEGRYEQYF.